The clone carrying this TCR beta chain was seen a single time. This sample was included in a study of blood T cell repertoires in COVID-19. For the study at large: The samples span acute and convalescent COVID-19 from the United States, Italy and Spain.

Clones were sequenced by immunoSEQ multiplex PCR, and TCRdb holds only the in-frame ones, with some missing. The sample has 200,000 or so clones, approximately 84% seen once; the top ten hold approximately 6%. This sequence was found in a man older than 75 with acute or convalescent COVID-19. Sequenced: peripheral blood.

The CDR3 spells CAWTEQGLFTDTQYF. The CDR3 DNA sequence: TGTGCCTGGACCGAACAGGGGCTATTTACAGATACGCAGTATTTT. V and J are TRBV30 and TRBJ2-3, with 7 bases aligning to TRBD1. The CDR3 loop spans 15 amino acids. Germline values: CDR1 GTSNPN, CDR2 SVGIG (reference sequence). The V and J ends lost 4 bases and 3 bases, in that order; junction bases with no gene match: 10.